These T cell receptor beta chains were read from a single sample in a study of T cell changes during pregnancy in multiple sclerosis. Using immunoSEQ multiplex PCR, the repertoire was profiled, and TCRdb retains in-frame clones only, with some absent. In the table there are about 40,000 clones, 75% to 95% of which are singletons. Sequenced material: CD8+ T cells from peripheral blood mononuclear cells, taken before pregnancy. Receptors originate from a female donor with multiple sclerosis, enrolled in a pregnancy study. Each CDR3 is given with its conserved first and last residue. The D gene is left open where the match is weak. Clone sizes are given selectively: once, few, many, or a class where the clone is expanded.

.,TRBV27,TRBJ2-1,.,TGTGCCAGCAGTATCAGGGGACTATACAATGAGCAGTTCTTC,CASSIRGLYNEQFF
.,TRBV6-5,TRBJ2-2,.,TGTGCCAGCAGTTACAGTCGTGGGCACACCGGGGAGCTGTTTTTT,CASSYSRGHTGELFF
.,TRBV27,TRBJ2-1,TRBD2,TGTGCCAGCTGTTCTGGGACTAGTTCAAATGAGCAGTTCTTC,CASCSGTSSNEQFF
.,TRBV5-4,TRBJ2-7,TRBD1,TGTGCCAGCAGCGATGAAGCCGGGACAGCCTACGAGCAGTACTTC,CASSDEAGTAYEQYF
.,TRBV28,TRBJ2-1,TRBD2,TGTGCCAGCAGTCCTTTGGAAGCGGGAATGTACAATGAGCAGTTCTTC,CASSPLEAGMYNEQFF
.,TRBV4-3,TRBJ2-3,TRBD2,TGCGCCAGCGGGAACGGGAGGGCCGCAGATACGCAGTATTTT,CASGNGRAADTQYF
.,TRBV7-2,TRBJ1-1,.,TGTGCCAGCAGCTTGTTGGGGGGTGGGCCTGAAGCTTTCTTT,CASSLLGGGPEAFF
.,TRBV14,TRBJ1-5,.,TGTGCCAGCAGCCAAGATCGGGGGCCCCAGCATTTT,CASSQDRGPQHF
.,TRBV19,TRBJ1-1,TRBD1,TGTGCCAGTAGTATAAGACAGGGTGGGAACACTGAAGCTTTCTTT,CASSIRQGGNTEAFF
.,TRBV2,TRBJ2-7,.,TGTGCCAGCAGTGAGTTTCGCGTAGACGAGCAGTACTTC,CASSEFRVDEQYF
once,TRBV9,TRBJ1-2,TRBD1,TGTGCCAGCAGCGTAGGGGGCACAGGGGAGAACTATGGCTACACCTTC,CASSVGGTGENYGYTF
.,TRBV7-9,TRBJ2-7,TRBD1,TGTGCCAGCAGCCCCGGACAGGGTCTCGACGAGCAGTACTTC,CASSPGQGLDEQYF
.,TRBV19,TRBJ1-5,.,TGTGCCAGTAGTTTCTACAATCAGCCCCAGCATTTT,CASSFYNQPQHF
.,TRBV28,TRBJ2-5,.,TGTGCCAGCAGTTCTAAGCGCACCAGGGTAGAAAAGACCCAGTACTTC,CASSSKRTRVEKTQYF
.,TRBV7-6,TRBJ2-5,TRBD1,TGTGCCAGCAGCTTAGGGACAGGGAATCAAGAGACCCAGTACTTC,CASSLGTGNQETQYF
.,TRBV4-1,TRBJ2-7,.,TGCGCCAGCAGCCAAGATTTGGGCGGGAACTACGAGCAGTACTTC,CASSQDLGGNYEQYF
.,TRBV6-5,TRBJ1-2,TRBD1,TGTGCCAGCGGCTACAGGGGAACTAACTATGGCTACACCTTC,CASGYRGTNYGYTF
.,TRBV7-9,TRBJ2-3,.,TGTGCCAGCAGTTCCGGAGCGGGAGATACGCAGTATTTT,CASSSGAGDTQYF
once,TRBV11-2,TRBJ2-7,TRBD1,TGTGCCAGCAGCTTGCCTTTATGGGACAGGAGCTCCTACGAGCAGTACTTC,CASSLPLWDRSSYEQYF
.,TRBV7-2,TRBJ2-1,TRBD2,TGTGCCAGCAGCTTAAGAGCGGGGAGCGGGAGTAGTAGGAATGAGCAGTTCTTC,CASSLRAGSGSSRNEQFF
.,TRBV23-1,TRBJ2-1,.,TGCGCCGGCCTCTACAATGAGCAGTTCTTC,CAGLYNEQFF
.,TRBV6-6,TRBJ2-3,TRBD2,TGTGCCAGCAGCGGACTAGCGGGACCAGATACGCAGTATTTT,CASSGLAGPDTQYF
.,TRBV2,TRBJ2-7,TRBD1,TGTGCCAGCAGCGCCGGGACAGGGTTACTAGCGAGTCCCTACGAGCAGTACTTC,CASSAGTGLLASPYEQYF
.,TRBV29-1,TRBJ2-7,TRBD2,TGCAGCGTTGCTAGCGGGAGCTACTACGAGCAGTACTTC,CSVASGSYYEQYF
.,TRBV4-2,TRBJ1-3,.,TGTGCCAGCAGCCAAAGTACAGGTAGTTCTGGAAACACCATATATTTT,CASSQSTGSSGNTIYF
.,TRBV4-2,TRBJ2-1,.,TGTGCCAGCAGCCAACTGGCGGGCTACTACAATGAGCAGTTCTTC,CASSQLAGYYNEQFF
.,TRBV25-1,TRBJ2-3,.,TGTGCCAGCAGTCGAACGGGTGGAGATACGCAGTATTTT,CASSRTGGDTQYF
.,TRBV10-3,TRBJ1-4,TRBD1,TGTGCCATCAGTGAGTCCAGGGACAGGCGGGATGAAAAACTGTTTTTT,CAISESRDRRDEKLFF
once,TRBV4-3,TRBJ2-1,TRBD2,TGCGCCAGCAGCCAGGCTCGACTAGCCAATGAGCAGTTCTTC,CASSQARLANEQFF
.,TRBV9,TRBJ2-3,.,TGTGCCAGCAGCGACAGGGATTGGAGCACAGATACGCAGTATTTT,CASSDRDWSTDTQYF
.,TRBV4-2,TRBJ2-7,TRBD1,TGTGCCAGCAGCCAAGGAGCAACAGGGGCATTCTACGAGCAGTACTTC,CASSQGATGAFYEQYF
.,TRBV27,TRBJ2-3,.,TGTGCCAGCATGATTAGCCCCACGATCAGGGGCACAGATACGCAGTATTTT,CASMISPTIRGTDTQYF
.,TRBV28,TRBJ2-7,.,TGTGCCAGCTTACCCCGGGGGACCACCTACGAGCAGTACTTC,CASLPRGTTYEQYF
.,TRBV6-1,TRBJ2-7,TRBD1,TGTGCCAGCAGTGGATGGGGGACAGATAACGAGCAGTACTTC,CASSGWGTDNEQYF
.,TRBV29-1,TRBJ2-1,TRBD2,TGCAGCGCCGAGGGACTAGTAGGGACCCACTATTACAATGAGCAGTTCTTC,CSAEGLVGTHYYNEQFF
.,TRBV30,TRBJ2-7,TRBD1,TGTGCCTGGAGTGTAGCCGGGACAGGGGTATACGAGCAGTACTTC,CAWSVAGTGVYEQYF